This TCR beta chain was recovered during a study of cytomegalovirus exposure and HLA in healthy donors (dated by TCRdb to 2017 to 2019). With respect to the entire study: A later analysis indicated that the 120 or so validation repertoires were generated on the platform also employed for the roughly 650 repertoires of the first cohort. Along with the approximately 700-subject first cohort, a separate validation cohort of 120 different subjects was used. To predict cytomegalovirus infection status, the study combined high-throughput TCR immunosequencing, statistical association of individual TCRs with disease status, and machine learning. The study aimed to test whether cataloging public T cell receptors could reveal signatures of past pathogen exposure. The full study reports these points: Of the cluster scores, 94% were above 0 in a later analysis, which found that TCRs clustered in the first cohort also tended to co-occur in the 110 or so validation repertoires. While some public TCRs were present in many individuals, most TCR sequences turned up only very rarely across donors. The authors suggested that the approach could potentially be extended to other disease states and immunological phenotypes. In both the original and validation cohorts, the classifier was reported to diagnose cytomegalovirus status with high specificity and sensitivity. A later analysis had no HLA typing for the validation cohort, so co-occurrence there was scored across all 110 or so repertoires. In the study, approximately 150 TCR beta chains were listed as associated with cytomegalovirus. In vitro tests confirmed that a few of the cytomegalovirus-associated TCR beta chains recognize cytomegalovirus antigens.

Preparation of the library involved the immunoSEQ multiplex PCR assay. From the authors' description of their analysis: A statistical classification framework was built to diagnose cytomegalovirus status from the catalog of TCR beta chain sequences. As stored in TCRdb, this immuneACCESS dataset retains in-frame rearrangements with V and J assigned. A fraction of the clones does not appear; measured against another copy, unresolved V genes explain less than half of the discrepancy, and the remainder lacks a known reason. V and J calls and clone size are given by that table; D and trimming were obtained from the DNA. This sample gives 150,000 to 200,000 clones in total; about 89% of them show up just once. The ten biggest clones cover 2% to 3% of the sample. Including the terminal cysteine and phenylalanine, the CDR3 comprises 12 residues. CDR3 DNA is the only sequence kept; it has 36 bases, read in frame from the first base. Based on the germline V gene (reference sequence), the CDR1 and CDR2 sequences are SEHNR and FQNEAQ. V is pared back by 6 bases and J by 4 bases, with 7 bases lying between the germline termini.

Notes on this clone: Its recognized antigen is unknown. No much larger clone is present one base from it, and per-base qualities are unavailable.

Separate from the approximately 670-subject first cohort, the validation cohort of about 120 subjects was the group to which the donors belonged. The sample was PBMCs. This sequence was found in a man between 18 and 35 years old in good health and CMV-seropositive. This sequence uses TRBV7-9 and TRBJ1-5, with no confidently assigned D gene. The sequence in DNA is TGTGCCAGCAGGTCGGTGAATCAGCCCCAGCATTTT. This gives the protein CASRSVNQPQHF.